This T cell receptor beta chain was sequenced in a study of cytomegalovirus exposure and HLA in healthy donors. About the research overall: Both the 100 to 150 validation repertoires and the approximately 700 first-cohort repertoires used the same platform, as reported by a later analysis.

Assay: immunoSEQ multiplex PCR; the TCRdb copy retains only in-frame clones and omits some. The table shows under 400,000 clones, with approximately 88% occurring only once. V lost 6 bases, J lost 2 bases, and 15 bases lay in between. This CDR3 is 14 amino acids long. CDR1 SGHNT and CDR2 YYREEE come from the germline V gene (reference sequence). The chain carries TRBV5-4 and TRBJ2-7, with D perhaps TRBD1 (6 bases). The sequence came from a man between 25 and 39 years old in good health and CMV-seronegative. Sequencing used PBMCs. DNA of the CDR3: TGTGCCAGCACCGATGACAGGTCTCCCTACGAGCAGTACTTC. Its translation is CASTDDRSPYEQYF.